This T cell receptor (beta chain) comes out of a study of naive and memory T cell subsets. The CDR3 has 17 residues. Germline V gene sequence: CDR1 SGHVS, CDR2 FNYEAQ. J was trimmed by 8 bases and V by 4 bases; bases with no gene match: 16. An equimolar mix of two oligonucleotides served as the beta constant-region primer for TRBC1 and TRBC2. Nested alpha and beta constant-region primers with the SP2 primer drove four PCR rounds on ligated cDNA. Via MiXCR, TCRdb re-called the UMI-ligation and nested PCR reads, giving one row per CDR3 protein. The data show 140,000 to 150,000 distinct CDR3 sequences, roughly 22% seen once. With regard to this clonotype: No antigen is known for it.

Four subsets defined by CD45RA and CD27 were sorted after CD3, CD4, CD8 and live/dead staining. Study-wide points: Possibly reflecting memory cells re-expressing CD45RA, a few larger clonotypes occurred in naive repertoires, especially CD8.

The rearrangement uses TRBV7-6 and TRBJ2-3, with 9 bases matching TRBD1. The sample taken for sequencing was naive CD4+ T cells from blood. The TCR originated in a human donor in good health. The DNA of the CDR3 is TGTGCCAGCAGCTCTAGATCCGGGACAGGGCAAGGGGGTACGCAGTATTTT. Encoded protein: CASSSRSGTGQGGTQYF.